This T cell receptor (beta chain) was documented in a study of shared clonotypes between healthy human individuals. The data were produced by immunoSEQ multiplex PCR, yet TCRdb's version contains in-frame clones alone and is incomplete. The sample has just over 2,000,000 clones, roughly 94% seen once. Sequencing was done on a sample of naive CD4+ T cells sorted from blood. The subset is: CD45RA+ positively selected. The sequence was obtained from a man aged 18 to 35 in good health.

The CDR3 sequence: CASGPDRGSYNSPLHF. The CDR3, as DNA: TGTGCTAGTGGTCCCGACAGGGGGTCCTATAATTCACCCCTCCACTTT. The chain links TRBV12-5 to TRBJ1-6, with 9 bases fitting TRBD1. The junction had 3 bases not matched to a gene; V was cut back by 5 bases and J by 1 base. The CDR3 runs to 16 residues. Germline loops: CDR1 LGHNT, CDR2 FRNRAP.